This T cell receptor beta chain was recorded in a study of blood T cell repertoires in COVID-19. Whole-study context: COVID-19 samples collected from the United States, Italy and Spain covered acute and convalescent phases.

The V gene's germline CDR1 is GTSNPN and CDR2 SVGIG (reference sequence). The CDR3 runs 14 residues. V gave up 4 bases and J gave up 0 bases, with 11 bases separating them. In the original workflow: Counts of nucleated cells, estimated from reference gene primer amplification, were obtained. The repertoire was sequenced with immunoSEQ multiplex PCR; TCRdb's copy has only in-frame clones and lacks some. The DNA gave D and trimming, while V, J and clone size come from that table. The sample carries 120,000 or so clones, roughly 88% recorded once. Sequencing was performed on peripheral blood. This sequence originates from a woman between 50 and 59 years old with active or convalescent COVID-19. The chain has TRBV30 and TRBJ2-3, with TRBD1 as a possible D gene (5 bases). This CDR3 is CAWNRQTSTDTQYF. CDR3 DNA: TGTGCCTGGAATAGACAGACTAGCACAGATACGCAGTATTTT.